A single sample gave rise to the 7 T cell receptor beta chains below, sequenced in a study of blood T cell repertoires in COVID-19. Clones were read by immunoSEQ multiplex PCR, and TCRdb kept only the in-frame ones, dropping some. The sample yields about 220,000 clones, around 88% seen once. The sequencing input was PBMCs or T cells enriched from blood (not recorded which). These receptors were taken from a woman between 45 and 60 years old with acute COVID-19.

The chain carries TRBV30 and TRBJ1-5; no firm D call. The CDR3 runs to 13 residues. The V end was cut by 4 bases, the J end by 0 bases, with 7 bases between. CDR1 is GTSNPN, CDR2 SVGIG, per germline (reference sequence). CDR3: CAWTGSSNQPQHF. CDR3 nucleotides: TGTGCCTGGACGGGGAGTAGCAATCAGCCCCAGCATTTT.

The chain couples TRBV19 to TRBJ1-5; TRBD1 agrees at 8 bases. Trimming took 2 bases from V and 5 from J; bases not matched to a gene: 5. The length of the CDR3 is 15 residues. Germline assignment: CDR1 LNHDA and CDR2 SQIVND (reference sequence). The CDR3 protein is CASSIRRQGHQPQHF. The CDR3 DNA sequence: TGTGCCAGTAGTATACGGCGACAGGGGCATCAGCCCCAGCATTTT. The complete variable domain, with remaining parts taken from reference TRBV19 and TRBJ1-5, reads DGGITQSPKYLFRKEGQNVTLSCEQNLNHDAMYWYRQDPGQGLRLIYYSQIVNDFQKGDIAEGYSVSREKKESFPLTVTSAQKNPTAFYLCASSIRRQGHQPQHFGDGTRLSIL.

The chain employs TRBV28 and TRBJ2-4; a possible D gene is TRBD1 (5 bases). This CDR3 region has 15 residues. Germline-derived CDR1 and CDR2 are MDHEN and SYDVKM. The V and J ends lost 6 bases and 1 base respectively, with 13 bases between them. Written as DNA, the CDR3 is TGTGCCAGCAGCTCCTTTAAGGGGGCCAAAAACATTCAGTACTTC. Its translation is CASSSFKGAKNIQYF.

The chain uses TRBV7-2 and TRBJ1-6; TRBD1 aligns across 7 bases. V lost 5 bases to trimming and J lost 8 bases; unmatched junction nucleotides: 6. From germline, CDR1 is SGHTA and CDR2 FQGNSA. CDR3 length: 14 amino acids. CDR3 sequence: CASSQTGNDSPLHF. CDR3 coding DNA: TGTGCCAGCAGCCAGACAGGGAATGATTCACCCCTCCACTTT.

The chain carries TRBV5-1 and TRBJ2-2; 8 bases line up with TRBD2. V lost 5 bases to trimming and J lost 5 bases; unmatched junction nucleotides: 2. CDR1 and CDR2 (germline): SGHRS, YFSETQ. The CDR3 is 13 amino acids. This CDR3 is CASSREGTGELFF. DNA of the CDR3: TGCGCCAGCAGTCGGGAGGGGACCGGGGAGCTGTTTTTT.

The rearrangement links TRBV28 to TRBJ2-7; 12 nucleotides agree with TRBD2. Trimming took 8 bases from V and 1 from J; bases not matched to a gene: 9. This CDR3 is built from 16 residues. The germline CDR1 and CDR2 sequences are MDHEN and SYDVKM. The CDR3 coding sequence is TGTGCCAGCGGGCTAGGACTAGCGGGAATATCCTACGAGCAGTACTTC. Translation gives CASGLGLAGISYEQYF.

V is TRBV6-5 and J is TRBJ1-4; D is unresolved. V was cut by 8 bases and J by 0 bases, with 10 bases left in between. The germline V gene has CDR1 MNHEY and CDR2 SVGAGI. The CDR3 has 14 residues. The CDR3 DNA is TGTGCCAGCCGAGGAGCCGCAACTAATGAAAAACTGTTTTTT. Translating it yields CASRGAATNEKLFF.